This T cell receptor (beta chain) was sequenced in a study of T cells in Graves' hyperthyroidism and ophthalmopathy. This clonotype was found many times. Its antigen remains unidentified. The CDR3 loop spans 15 amino acids. Between the trimmed V and J ends, which lost 5 bases and 5 bases, there was a span of 18 bases. Germline V CDR1 and CDR2: MNHEY, SMNVEV (reference sequence). Regions amplified from RNA transcripts were the TCR beta CDR3 regions. The HTBI set primed first-round TCR CDR3 RT-PCR. A single record per CDR3 protein comes from TCRdb applying MiXCR to the multiplex PCR reads. The table records 600,000 or so distinct CDR3 sequences, about 15% of them present only once. General study findings and limits: Most clonotypes expanded in the thyroid (above 0.001) were also present in blood. A median roughly 6.6 months before onset, the model predicted ophthalmopathy.

A roughly 9.3 ml volume of fresh peripheral blood provided the PBMCs. The chain combines TRBV27 with TRBJ1-1, with D hard to call. The sample comprised blood. This clonotype originated in a woman aged 45-59 years with Graves' ophthalmopathy. The CDR3 DNA sequence: TGTGCCAGCAGTACCCGAGTCGGGGTAAGGACTGAAGCTTTCTTT. This sequence encodes CASSTRVGVRTEAFF.